This T cell receptor beta chain emerged from a study of OX40 agonist ivuxolimab in advanced cancers. This clone was seen just once. As yet, its antigen is unknown. TCRdb's table, derived via immunoSEQ multiplex PCR, lists solely in-frame clones and lacks some. The sample lists 45,000 to 60,000 clones, 88% occurring once. Study results and caveats: Partial responders at 0.1-3.0 mg/kg had among the lowest clonal expansion. Within 6 weeks, CD4+ and CD8+ blood T cells expanded clonally at 0.1 to 3.0 mg/kg.

Germline assignment: CDR1 SGDLS and CDR2 YYNGEE. Trimming pared 0 bases from V and 14 bases from J, leaving 12 bases between. The CDR3 covers 12 residues. The material sequenced was CD4+ or CD8+ T cells sorted from blood, taken in a trial of the OX40 agonist ivuxolimab. The J gene is TRBJ1-3, the V gene TRBV9; D is uncertain. This receptor was taken from an adult with an advanced solid tumor such as melanoma, head and neck, liver or kidney cancer. Written as DNA, the CDR3 is TGTGCCAGCAGCGTAGGGGGAAGGAATCTATATTTT. This encodes CASSVGGRNLYF.